This TCR beta chain stems from a study of CD8 T cells in ankylosing spondylitis. General observations from the study: The clones that were linked to disease were reported to be significantly enriched in matched synovial fluid samples from ankylosing spondylitis patients. What seemed typical of ankylosing spondylitis blood was a TCR beta motif built from several highly homologous variants.

Each CDR3 protein gets one entry after TCRdb re-called the 5' RACE reads with MiXCR. The sample carries 400,000 to 450,000 distinct CDR3 sequences, approximately 17% recorded once. This clonotype has a handful of counts. Its antigen remains unknown. The CDR3 sequence is 15 residues long. V lost 4 bases and J 1 base, leaving 11 bases between the germline ends. The specimen sequenced was blood, either unsorted or a sorted T cell fraction (not recorded which). This sequence was found in a male donor with ankylosing spondylitis. V usage is TRBV12-3 or TRBV12-4 and J usage is TRBJ1-3, with D maybe TRBD1 (5 bases). In nucleotides, the CDR3 is TGTGCCAGCAGTTACCCGGGACCGTCTGGAAACACCATATATTTT. It yields the protein CASSYPGPSGNTIYF.